This T cell receptor beta chain emerged from a study of T cell responses to AZD1222 COVID-19 vaccine. Profiling relied on immunoSEQ multiplex PCR, and the TCRdb table lists in-frame clones only, not all of them. The profile shows about 130,000 clones, about 90% of them singletons. The CDR3 spans 13 residues. The ends were cut back, 1 base at V and 7 bases at J, with 11 bases in the middle. Germline-derived CDR1 and CDR2 are MDHEN and SYDVKM. The chain recombines TRBV28 with TRBJ2-7; no clear D. The TCR originated in an adult in good health. The material was peripheral blood, obtained on day 0 of AZD1222 vaccination. The CDR3 region is CASSLYQIQEQYF. CDR3 DNA: TGTGCCAGCAGTTTATACCAGATTCAAGAGCAGTACTTC.